These 7 T cell receptor beta chains came from one sample sequenced in a study of blood T cells in healthy people across ages. The second PCR ran about 6 to 12 cycles with a sample-barcoded 5' primer and J-beta primers. TCRdb reanalysed the 5' RACE reads using MiXCR and keeps one entry per CDR3 protein. This sample has 800,000 or so distinct CDR3 sequences; roughly 25% occur once, and the top ten carry more than 3%. The same data also contributed to another study, on T cells of mothers and their children.

Material: blood. The receptors shown here come from a boy between 10 and 17 years old in good health.

This rearrangement joins TRBV27 to TRBJ2-1; 8 bases are a match to TRBD1. Trimming removed 2 bases from V and 2 bases from J; junction bases left unmatched: 17. The CDR3 is 20 amino acids. Per the germline V gene, CDR1 is MNHEY and CDR2 is SMNVEV (reference sequence). CDR3 protein: CASSLIPPWTGIFPYNEQFF. The CDR3 DNA sequence: TGTGCCAGCAGTTTAATCCCTCCGTGGACAGGGATTTTTCCCTACAATGAGCAGTTCTTC.

The chain couples TRBV28 to TRBJ2-5; D is perhaps TRBD1 (6 bases). Trimming pared 3 bases from V and 2 bases from J, leaving 13 bases between. CDR3 length equals 15 residues. From germline, CDR1 is MDHEN and CDR2 SYDVKM. CDR3 DNA sequence: TGTGCCAGCAGTTTTCCCCAGGGGTATCAAGAGACCCAGTACTTC. Translated, it gives CASSFPQGYQETQYF.

This chain connects TRBV7-2 to TRBJ2-4; TRBD2 agrees at 9 bases. Per the germline V gene, CDR1 is SGHTA and CDR2 is FQGNSA. With V trimmed by 1 base and J by 2 bases, 3 bases remained unmatched. The CDR3 consists of 16 residues. The CDR3 spells CASSLEGLASKNIQYF. DNA for the CDR3: TGTGCCAGCAGCTTAGAGGGACTAGCCTCCAAAAACATTCAGTACTTC.

V and J are TRBV4-3 and TRBJ1-2, with D possibly being TRBD1 (6 bases). Trimming took 0 bases from V and 3 from J, leaving 11 bases between them. Germline assignment: CDR1 LGHNA and CDR2 YSLEER. The CDR3 sequence is 15 residues long. CDR3 DNA sequence: TGCGCCAGCAGCCAAGATCTGGAGGGGGACTATGGCTACACCTTC. It is translated as CASSQDLEGDYGYTF.

The chain uses TRBV7-6 and TRBJ2-3; TRBD2 matches 10 bases. V lost 1 base to trimming and J lost 0 bases; unmatched junction nucleotides: 1. The CDR3 is 16 residues long. Germline V gene sequence: CDR1 SGHVS, CDR2 FNYEAQ. The DNA for the CDR3 is TGTGCCAGCAGCTTAGAGACTAGCGGGAGCACAGATACGCAGTATTTT. Translation gives CASSLETSGSTDTQYF.

The chain combines TRBV24-1 with TRBJ2-5; 9 nucleotides align to TRBD1. Gene TRBJ2-1 matches the end of the DNA better, so the J call may be wrong. Germline CDR1 KGHDR, CDR2 SFDVKD. This CDR3 region has 16 residues. The CDR3 region has the DNA TGTGCCACCAGTGATTTGCCGGGACAGGGCCACAATGAGCAGTTCTTC. Residues: CATSDLPGQGHNEQFF.

Of note for this clonotype: The germline gene is not matched at one end of the junction; a read error may be the cause. This chain connects TRBV2 to TRBJ2-7; 7 nucleotides agree with TRBD1. CDR1 and CDR2 from the germline V gene are SNHLY and FYNNEI. The CDR3 runs 14 residues. This chain's CDR3 is CAGSDREYPYEQYF. The CDR3 DNA is TGTGCCGGCAGCGACAGGGAGTACCCCTACGAGCAGTACTTC.